This T cell receptor (beta chain) was captured in a study of human T cells and chemical hapten exposure. Regarding the study as a whole: Significantly greater numbers of large CDR3 similarity clusters came from expanded TCRs than from controls. There was a positive correlation between PT1 expanded TCR counts and patch test score.

MiXCR, applied by TCRdb to the RACE reads, yields one record per CDR3 protein. The repertoire holds 250,000 or so distinct CDR3 sequences, roughly 7.7% seen once, with more than 0.95% in the top ten. J gave up 2 bases and V 6 bases, and 3 bases lay outside the gene matches. The CDR3 extends over 13 amino acids. Germline CDR1 and CDR2: ENHRY and SYGVKD. Time point given: pre-sensitization, week 0. Noted treatment: therapeutic diphenylcyclopropenone sensitization with weekly scalp DPC. This clonotype came up a few times. Antigen: not known. The chain uses TRBV10-3 and TRBJ2-5; 7 bases fit TRBD1. This material consisted of whole blood, taken in connection with sensitization to the hapten diphenylcyclopropenone (DPC). The TCR originated in a man aged 18 to 30 with alopecia areata. Some clones in this sample may be carry-over from other donors' samples. This chain's CDR3 is CAIRPGQQETQYF. In DNA, the CDR3 is TGTGCCATCAGACCGGGACAGCAAGAGACCCAGTACTTC.